Listed below are T cell receptor beta chains from one sample, sequenced in a study of long-term antiretroviral therapy in people with HIV. Measured with immunoSEQ multiplex PCR; TCRdb has only the in-frame clones, and not every one. The sample comprises about 18,000 clones, just under 80% of which are singletons, and approximately 15% rests with the top ten. The specimen was unsorted PBMCs, collected 0.3 years after starting antiretroviral therapy. Receptors were obtained from a woman aged 45-65 years with HIV. The CDR3 runs from the conserved cysteine through the conserved F or W. A D gene is named only where the DNA matches it firmly. Some rows have no size entry. The others give once, few or many, or a class for an expanded clone.

j_call,clone_size,d_call,cdr3_length,v_call,cdr3_nt,cdr3_aa
TRBJ1-5,few,TRBD1,14,TRBV19,TGTGCCAGTGCCGGGACAGGGGGCAATCAGCCCCAGCATTTT,CASAGTGGNQPQHF
TRBJ2-7,few,-,14,TRBV2,TGTGCCAGCACCTCACTGGGGGGTTTGCACGAGCAGTACTTC,CASTSLGGLHEQYF
TRBJ2-6,once,TRBD1,19,TRBV18,TGTGCCAGCTCACAGAACCTACCGGGACAGGGGGCCGGGGCCAACGTCCTGACTTTC,CASSQNLPGQGAGANVLTF
TRBJ1-6,-,-,14,TRBV19,TGTGCCAGTAACGGGGGGAACTATAATTCACCCCTCCACTTT,CASNGGNYNSPLHF
TRBJ2-2,-,-,12,TRBV7-3,TGTGCCAGCAGCTTCGCTGAGGGGGAGCTGTTTTTT,CASSFAEGELFF
TRBJ1-3,-,-,16,TRBV4-2,TGTGCCAGCAGCCAAGTTCGCGGGTCCGGGGGAAACACCATATATTTT,CASSQVRGSGGNTIYF
TRBJ2-7,-,TRBD1,14,TRBV7-2,TGTGCCAGCAGCCCCTGGACAGGGGGCACCGAGCAGTACTTC,CASSPWTGGTEQYF
TRBJ1-2,-,-,15,TRBV23-1,TGCGCCAGCAGTCCCCCAGGGGAACGTAACTATGGCTACACCTTC,CASSPPGERNYGYTF
TRBJ2-5,-,-,11,TRBV6-6,TGTGCCACCCATCGGGCGGGGACCCAGTACTTC,CATHRAGTQYF
TRBJ2-1,once,TRBD2,15,TRBV7-9,TGTGCCAGCAGCGCTGCGGCGGGGGTGTACAGTGAGCAGTTCTTC,CASSAAAGVYSEQFF
TRBJ2-2,once,-,13,TRBV11-2,TGTGCCAGCAGCCCACCAGGCACCGGGGAGCTGTTTTTT,CASSPPGTGELFF
TRBJ2-1,-,-,16,TRBV7-3,TGTGCCAGCAGCTTACATCCGGGGGAGACCTACAATGAGCAGTTCTTC,CASSLHPGETYNEQFF
TRBJ2-7,few,-,13,TRBV5-4,TGTGCCAGCAGCCCCCCTTCGGGTAACGAGCAGTACTTC,CASSPPSGNEQYF
TRBJ2-5,-,-,14,TRBV5-1,TGCGCCAGCAGCCCCAGACTGATCCAAGAGACCCAGTACTTC,CASSPRLIQETQYF
TRBJ1-2,-,-,15,TRBV7-9,TGTGCCAGCAGCCCCATCGGCAGGGCAATCTATGGCTACACCTTC,CASSPIGRAIYGYTF
TRBJ1-5,few,TRBD1,18,TRBV6-1,TGTGCCAGCAGTGGCCGGGACAGGGGCGGGTATAGCAATCAGCCCCAGCATTTT,CASSGRDRGGYSNQPQHF
TRBJ1-2,-,-,16,TRBV4-1,TGCGCCAGCAGCCAAGAGACAGGACTTCCAAACTATGGCTACACCTTC,CASSQETGLPNYGYTF
TRBJ2-3,-,-,11,TRBV2,TGTGCCAGCAGGAAATCAGATACGCAGTATTTT,CASRKSDTQYF
TRBJ2-2,-,-,16,TRBV6-1,TGTGCCAGCAGTGCCTACGGAGGGGCCTACACCGGGGAGCTGTTTTTT,CASSAYGGAYTGELFF
TRBJ2-1,once,TRBD1,13,TRBV30,TGTGCCTGGACAGAGGGGGCCGACAATGAGCAGTTCTTC,CAWTEGADNEQFF
TRBJ2-1,-,-,12,TRBV11-2,TGTGCCAGCAGCCCCGCCCATATTCCTCAGTTCTTC,CASSPAHIPQFF
TRBJ2-1,-,TRBD1,16,TRBV12-5,TGTGCTAGTGGTCTCGCCGGACAGGGGAGTTTTGATGAGCAGTTCTTC,CASGLAGQGSFDEQFF
TRBJ1-1,few,-,14,TRBV19,TGTGCCAGTAGTACCGGGACCGGGAACACTGAAGCTTTCTTT,CASSTGTGNTEAFF
TRBJ2-3,-,TRBD2,15,TRBV7-3,TGTGCCAGCAGCGCTTCAGCGGGGGGGCGAGATACGCAGTATTTT,CASSASAGGRDTQYF
TRBJ1-6,-,TRBD1,16,TRBV10-2,TGCGCCAGCAGTGAGTCTTACAGGGGAGTAAATTCACCCCTCCACTTT,CASSESYRGVNSPLHF
TRBJ1-6,-,-,14,TRBV15,TGTGCCACCAGCAGAGATATTGGGAATTCACCCCTCCACTTT,CATSRDIGNSPLHF
TRBJ1-6,-,-,14,TRBV30,TGTGCCTGGGAGCCGGGGGACCATAATTCACCCCTCCACTTT,CAWEPGDHNSPLHF
TRBJ1-2,-,TRBD1,16,TRBV23-1,TGCGCCAGCAGTCAGTATGACAGGGGGGCCCGCTATGGCTACACCTTC,CASSQYDRGARYGYTF
TRBJ1-1,-,-,14,TRBV30,TGTGCCTGGAGTGTACCCCGGGGGGAACCTGAAGCTTTCTTT,CAWSVPRGEPEAFF
TRBJ2-2,-,-,15,TRBV6-5,TGTGCCAGCAGTAGGGCGGGTACGAACACCGGGGAGCTGTTTTTT,CASSRAGTNTGELFF
TRBJ1-5,-,TRBD1,16,TRBV5-5,TGTGCCAGCAGCAGACAGGGGATCAATTCTAATCAGCCCCAGCATTTT,CASSRQGINSNQPQHF
TRBJ1-2,-,-,17,TRBV2,TGTGCCAGCAGAGTAAGACGACGAACTCAGGGCCTTTATGGCTACACCTTC,CASRVRRRTQGLYGYTF
TRBJ1-1,-,-,16,TRBV18,TGTGCCAGCTCACCAGGTCGGAGGGGCCCGAACACTGAAGCTTTCTTT,CASSPGRRGPNTEAFF
TRBJ2-3,-,TRBD1,15,TRBV7-6,TGTGCCAGCAGCTTAGCGGGGACAGGCACAGATACGCAGTATTTT,CASSLAGTGTDTQYF
TRBJ2-1,-,TRBD1,16,TRBV7-3,TGTGCCAGCAGCCTTCAGACAGGGAGTCGCAACAATGAGCAGTTCTTC,CASSLQTGSRNNEQFF
TRBJ1-1,-,-,15,TRBV12-5,TGTGCTAGTGGTCCCCCCCAGGGGAGGAACACTGAAGCTTTCTTT,CASGPPQGRNTEAFF
TRBJ2-1,-,-,13,TRBV2,TGTGCCAGCTTACCTTACTCCTACAATGAGCAGTTCTTC,CASLPYSYNEQFF
TRBJ1-1,-,TRBD1,16,TRBV4-1,TGCGCCAGCAGCCAAGAGACAGGGGGTATGAACACTGAAGCTTTCTTT,CASSQETGGMNTEAFF
TRBJ2-7,-,TRBD2,16,TRBV27,TGTGCCAGCAGTGTGACTAGCGGGGGTTTCTCCTACGAGCAGTACTTC,CASSVTSGGFSYEQYF
TRBJ1-6,-,TRBD1,14,TRBV6-1,TGTGCCAGCAGTCCGGGACAGGGGGGTTCACCCCTCCACTTT,CASSPGQGGSPLHF
TRBJ1-2,-,-,14,TRBV6-5,TGTGCCAGCAGTGGCAGGACCTACACGGGTGGCTACACCTTC,CASSGRTYTGGYTF
TRBJ2-1,-,TRBD2,16,TRBV5-1,TGCGCCAGCAGCTCCGGGACTAGCGGGGGGTACAATGAGCAGTTCTTC,CASSSGTSGGYNEQFF
TRBJ2-3,-,TRBD2,16,TRBV7-8,TGTGCCAGCAGCGCCCCGGGACTAGCGGGGGGGTCTACGCAGTATTTT,CASSAPGLAGGSTQYF
TRBJ2-1,-,TRBD2,16,TRBV6-4,TGTGCCAGCAGTGACGACGGGACTAGCGGGAGAAATGAGCAGTTCTTC,CASSDDGTSGRNEQFF
TRBJ1-4,once,-,14,TRBV5-1,TGCGCCAGCAGCTTGATGGGATCTAATGAAAAACTGTTTTTT,CASSLMGSNEKLFF
TRBJ1-4,-,-,15,TRBV29-1,TGCAGCGTTGCCGGCAGAGGGGCGAGTGGAGAAAAACTGTTTTTT,CSVAGRGASGEKLFF
TRBJ1-4,-,TRBD1,13,TRBV6-1,TGTGCCAGCAGTGAGACAGGGATTGAAAAACTGTTTTTT,CASSETGIEKLFF
TRBJ2-2,-,TRBD2,15,TRBV11-1,TGTGCCAGCAGCTTATGGCGGGGGGCCCACGGGGAGCTGTTTTTT,CASSLWRGAHGELFF
TRBJ2-3,-,-,16,TRBV7-3,TGTGCCAGCAGTGAGTCACGGGGGACCGCCACAGATACGCAGTATTTT,CASSESRGTATDTQYF